Included here is one TCR beta chain sequence, with context. Its antigen is not known. A multiplex PCR was run with 60 Vbeta primers and 13 Jbeta primers. Repertoires were generated with immunoSEQ multiplex PCR, while TCRdb's copy carries only in-frame clones and drops some. There are some 190,000 clones in the sample; 76% occur only once, and 1.5% to 2% lies in the top ten. Trimming left V 3 bases short and J 4 bases short, with 11 bases between. The CDR3 runs 14 residues. Looked up from germline, CDR1 is SGHRS and CDR2 is YFSETQ. The data were obtained in a study of cytomegalovirus exposure and HLA in healthy donors. Whole-study findings and limits: Sequencing depth across donors, presence/absence analyses assumed, was roughly uniform.

The clonotype comes from a man between 18 and 29 years old in good health and CMV-seronegative. The V and J genes are TRBV5-1 and TRBJ1-3; the D is unclear. Sequencing input: PBMCs. CDR3 region: CASSWSGEGNTIYF. CDR3 DNA: TGCGCCAGCAGCTGGAGCGGGGAAGGAAACACCATATATTTT.